A selection of T cell receptor beta chains follows, all from one sample in a study of blood T cell repertoires in COVID-19. TCRdb keeps only in-frame clones here, not all; method: immunoSEQ multiplex PCR. Found here are approximately 320,000 clones, over 85% of them singletons; the top ten hold 11%. The source material was peripheral blood. Receptors originate from a young woman with COVID-19, enrolled during active disease. Each CDR3 is given with its conserved first and last residue. A D gene is named only where the DNA matches it firmly. Size tells how often a clone was seen (once, few, many) or the class of an expanded clone, and some rows leave it out.

size,D,V,J,DNA,CDR3
once,TRBD1,TRBV4-2,TRBJ2-7,TGTGCCAGCAGCCAACTTGACAGGGGTGTTGGCGAGCAGTACTTC,CASSQLDRGVGEQYF
.,.,TRBV4-1,TRBJ2-3,TGCGCCAGCAGCCAAGATCCGGAGACGAGGCAGTATTTT,CASSQDPETRQYF
.,TRBD1,TRBV27,TRBJ1-1,TGTGCCAGCAGTTTAGGACAGGACACTGAAGCTTTCTTT,CASSLGQDTEAFF
.,TRBD2,TRBV11-2,TRBJ2-1,TGTGCCAGCAGCTTCACTAGCGGGGGGGTAAATGAGCAGTTCTTC,CASSFTSGGVNEQFF
.,.,TRBV27,TRBJ2-7,TGTGCCAGCAGTTTATCCGTGAGCTACGAGCAGTACTTC,CASSLSVSYEQYF
.,TRBD1,TRBV19,TRBJ1-6,TGTGCCAGTAGTATCCCGTCAGGGGGCGACTCCTATAATTCACCCCTCCACTTT,CASSIPSGGDSYNSPLHF
.,.,TRBV5-1,TRBJ1-4,TGCGCCAGCAGAAAGGGAGACTCAACTAATGAAAAACTGTTTTTT,CASRKGDSTNEKLFF
.,.,TRBV6-1,TRBJ1-1,TGTGCCAGCAGTGATCGGGGGGCCGGCACTGAAGCTTTCTTT,CASSDRGAGTEAFF
once,TRBD2,TRBV19,TRBJ2-4,TGTGCCAGTAGTACAGGCGGGGGGGCCAAAAACATTCAGTACTTC,CASSTGGGAKNIQYF
.,TRBD1,TRBV30,TRBJ1-5,TGTGCCTGGAGTGCCGCAGGGGGAAATCAGCCCCAGCATTTT,CAWSAAGGNQPQHF
once,.,TRBV5-5,TRBJ2-5,TGTGCCAGCAGCGGACGGGGCCAAGAGACCCAGTACTTC,CASSGRGQETQYF
.,TRBD2,TRBV4-2,TRBJ2-7,TGTGCCAGCAGCCAAGAGAAGCGGGGCTACGAGCAGTACTTC,CASSQEKRGYEQYF
once,.,TRBV10-3,TRBJ2-7,TGTGCCATCTCGTCCGGGACACCAGGCTACGAGCAGTACTTC,CAISSGTPGYEQYF
.,.,TRBV11-2,TRBJ2-7,TGTGCCAGCAGCTTAGAGTTGAGAGAGGAGCGCTACGAAGTGGGCTACGAGCAGTACTTC,CASSLELREERYEVGYEQYF
.,TRBD1,TRBV5-1,TRBJ1-1,TGCGCCAGCAGCCAATCAGGGGGGCGTGAAGCTTTCTTT,CASSQSGGREAFF
.,.,TRBV7-9,TRBJ2-7,TGTGCCAGCAGCTCCGATCTAATGCCAGGAATTTACGCCTACGAGCAGTACTTC,CASSSDLMPGIYAYEQYF
few,TRBD2,TRBV7-9,TRBJ2-3,TGTGCCAGCAGCTTGGGACTAGCGGGGCCCGCAGATACGCAGTATTTT,CASSLGLAGPADTQYF
.,.,TRBV3-1/TRBV3-2,TRBJ2-1,TGTGCCAGCAGCCAAGATACCCGACAGAACAATGAGCAGTTCTTC,CASSQDTRQNNEQFF
.,.,TRBV3-1/TRBV3-2,TRBJ1-1,TGTGCCAGCAGCCAAGTCACGGGTGAAGCTTTCTTT,CASSQVTGEAFF
.,TRBD1,TRBV5-1,TRBJ1-1,TGCGCCAGCAGCCCCTTAAGGACAGGGCATATTATCCCGAGTGAAGCTTTCTTT,CASSPLRTGHIIPSEAFF
.,.,TRBV21-1,TRBJ2-4,TGTGCCAGCAGCAATGGGGCTCAGGTTTACTTC,CASSNGAQVYF
once,.,TRBV5-1,TRBJ2-5,TGCGCCAGCAGCTTATCCCCCCAAGGGAGCCCCCAAGAGACCCAGTACTTC,CASSLSPQGSPQETQYF
.,.,TRBV11-2,TRBJ2-5,TGTGCCAGCAGCTGGGGCAAGGGCGGGGCCCTGGGAGAGACCCAGTACTTC,CASSWGKGGALGETQYF
.,TRBD1,TRBV4-1,TRBJ2-5,TGCGCCAGCAGCCACAGACCTCTACAGGGGGCGCAGGAGACCCAGTACTTC,CASSHRPLQGAQETQYF
few,.,TRBV24-1,TRBJ2-3,TGTGCCACCAGTGATTTAGGGGGGGGAAGCACAGATACGCAGTATTTT,CATSDLGGGSTDTQYF
.,TRBD1,TRBV27,TRBJ1-4,TGTGTCTCAAGGGGGCCTAGTGAAAAACTGTTTTTT,CVSRGPSEKLFF
.,.,TRBV5-4,TRBJ2-3,TGTGCCAGCAGCTGGAGAGACTTCACAGATACGCAGTATTTT,CASSWRDFTDTQYF
once,TRBD2,TRBV11-2,TRBJ2-3,TGTGCCAGCAGCTTAGATCTAGCGGGGGGGCCGGGAGATACGCAGTATTTT,CASSLDLAGGPGDTQYF
.,.,TRBV2,TRBJ2-5,TGTGCCAGCAGGCCGGGGTCGACCCAGTACTTC,CASRPGSTQYF
.,.,TRBV29-1,TRBJ1-1,TGCAGCGTTGAAGATCTAGGGGGGGCGCGGGCCAGAGCTTTCTTT,CSVEDLGGARARAFF
.,.,TRBV27,TRBJ2-1,TGTGCCAGCAGTTTACCGGGCGGGGGCCTCTACAATGAGCAGTTCTTC,CASSLPGGGLYNEQFF
.,.,TRBV29-1,TRBJ2-2,TGCAGCGTGCCCCGGGGCGGGGAGCTGTTTTTT,CSVPRGGELFF
.,.,TRBV18,TRBJ2-7,TGTGCCAGCTCACCCCCCGTGGGGGGCTACGAGCAGTACTTC,CASSPPVGGYEQYF
.,TRBD1,TRBV6-6,TRBJ2-2,TGTGCCAGCAGTCAGTCAAACAGGGGCATTGTCTCCGGGGAGCTGTTTTTT,CASSQSNRGIVSGELFF
.,TRBD1,TRBV2,TRBJ1-1,TGTGCCAGCAGCCGGGACAGCTCAGACACTGAAGCTTTCTTT,CASSRDSSDTEAFF
.,.,TRBV2,TRBJ1-1,TGTGCCAGCAGTGACCCCGCTGGAGACGACACTGAAGCTTTCTTT,CASSDPAGDDTEAFF
.,TRBD2,TRBV19,TRBJ2-1,TGTGCCAGTTCTACGGGACTAGCGCACAATGAGCAGTTCTTC,CASSTGLAHNEQFF
once,TRBD2,TRBV5-4,TRBJ2-3,TGTGCCAGCAGCCCCCCTAGCGGGGGGGCTACAGATACGCAGTATTTT,CASSPPSGGATDTQYF
.,TRBD1,TRBV2,TRBJ1-5,TGTGCCAGCAGTGACGACAGGGATAGCAATCAGCCCCAGCATTTT,CASSDDRDSNQPQHF
.,TRBD1,TRBV7-9,TRBJ1-2,TGTGCCAGCAGCCCCCACACAGGGGCAGCTAACTATGGCTACACCTTC,CASSPHTGAANYGYTF
.,.,TRBV11-3,TRBJ2-3,.,CASSLVAGGARYF
.,TRBD2,TRBV5-5,TRBJ2-1,TGTGCCAGCAGCTTCAGACTAGCGGGGGGAAATGAGCAGTTCTTC,CASSFRLAGGNEQFF
.,.,TRBV10-2,TRBJ2-7,TGCGCCAGCAGCCGGGACACTTGGTACGAGCAGTACTTC,CASSRDTWYEQYF
.,TRBD2,TRBV14,TRBJ2-1,TGTGCCAGCAGTTATCTCAAGTCTAGCGGGACCTACAATGAGCAGTTCTTC,CASSYLKSSGTYNEQFF
.,.,TRBV19,TRBJ2-1,TGTGCCAGTAGTCGACTCAATGAGCAGTTCTTC,CASSRLNEQFF
.,.,TRBV30,TRBJ2-7,TGTGCCGGGGACGGCTCCTACGAGCAGTACTTC,CAGDGSYEQYF
.,.,TRBV5-4,TRBJ2-1,TGTGCCAGCAGCTTGGTCGGGTTTAATGAGCAGTTCTTC,CASSLVGFNEQFF
.,TRBD1,TRBV7-2,TRBJ1-1,TGTGCCAGCAGCCTTAGACAGGGCATGAACACTGAAGCTTTCTTT,CASSLRQGMNTEAFF
.,.,TRBV18,TRBJ1-4,TGTGCCAGCTCACCTCTGAATGAAAAACTGTTTTTT,CASSPLNEKLFF
.,.,TRBV5-1,TRBJ1-1,TGCGCCAGCAGCTTGGTGAGTGCGAACACTGAAGCTTTCTTT,CASSLVSANTEAFF
.,TRBD1,TRBV6-5,TRBJ1-2,TGTGCCAGCAGTTACTCTCACGACAGGGCGGATGGCTACACCTTC,CASSYSHDRADGYTF
.,TRBD1,TRBV10-1,TRBJ1-1,TGCGCCAGCAGTGAGTCCGGGACAGGGAGGACTGAAGCTTTCTTT,CASSESGTGRTEAFF
.,.,TRBV24-1,TRBJ2-2,TGTGCCACCAGTGATTTGTCCAGGGCTGACGGGGAGCTGTTTTTT,CATSDLSRADGELFF
few,.,TRBV19,TRBJ1-3,TGTGCCAGTAGTTCTTTTTGGAGCTCTGGAAACACCATATATTTT,CASSSFWSSGNTIYF
.,TRBD2,TRBV12-5,TRBJ2-3,TGTGCTAGTGAGGCGGGGGTTTCAGATACGCAGTATTTT,CASEAGVSDTQYF